This T cell receptor beta chain is drawn from a study of identical twins. Study observations and caveats: Findings depended on cross-sectional statistics rather than tracking the same donors.

Ten or more counts support this clonotype. Antigen: not known. In TCRdb, the 5' RACE reads were re-called with MiXCR into one record per CDR3 protein. The sample contains 220,000 or so distinct CDR3 sequences, 5.5% to 7% of which appear only once. These data were also filed under a second study, of yellow fever vaccine responses in identical twins.

The receptor was derived from a woman in her late teens or twenties in good health. Material: memory (CD45RO+) T cells sorted from blood.

CDR3 amino acids: CASSKTGTGSPEAFF. DNA for the CDR3: TGCGCCAGCAGCAAAACCGGGACAGGGAGTCCTGAAGCTTTCTTT. The chain uses TRBV4-1 and TRBJ1-1, with TRBD1 matching 9 bases. The V segment lost 5 bases and the J segment 6 bases; nucleotides outside the gene matches: 10. CDR3 length: 15 residues. CDR1 and CDR2 (germline): MGHRA, YSYEKL.